What follows are 19 T cell receptor beta chains derived from one specimen sequenced in a study of shared clonotypes between healthy human individuals. Generated by immunoSEQ multiplex PCR, the TCRdb table keeps only in-frame clones and is missing some. The table lists roughly 1,500,000 clones, approximately 98% of them singletons, with 0.4% to 0.45% in the top ten. The sequencing sample was made of naive CD4+ T cells sorted from blood. Stated subset: CD45RA+ positively selected. Every receptor here comes from a man between 25 and 39 years old in good health.

The chain employs TRBV11-2 and TRBJ1-5, with TRBD1 as a possible D gene (6 bases). This CDR3 contains 14 residues. V gave up 5 bases and J gave up 4 bases, with 12 bases separating them. The germline V gene encodes CDR1 SGHAT and CDR2 FQNNGV. CDR3 in amino acids: CASSRPQGNQPQHF. CDR3 bases: TGTGCCAGCAGCCGTCCGCAGGGGAATCAGCCCCAGCATTTT.

This chain connects TRBV5-6 to TRBJ2-5, with D possibly being TRBD2 (6 bases). V was trimmed by 7 bases and J by 1 base, leaving 17 bases between them. CDR3 length: 15 amino acids. Germline V lookup: CDR1 SGHDT, CDR2 YYEEEE. CDR3 DNA: TGTGCCAGCTACCCAAACGGGAGATCCCAAGAGACCCAGTACTTC. Protein: CASYPNGRSQETQYF.

The V and J genes are TRBV28 and TRBJ1-5, with no clear D. The V gene's germline CDR1 is MDHEN and CDR2 SYDVKM. CDR3 length equals 12 residues. V was pared by 11 bases and J by 4 bases, with 12 bases between. CDR3 residues: CASLGVNQPQHF. CDR3 bases: TGTGCCTCTTTGGGTGTGAATCAGCCCCAGCATTTT. The full variable domain, in which reference TRBV28 and TRBJ1-5 provide the parts outside the CDR3, is DVKVTQSSRYLVKRTGEKVFLECVQDMDHENMFWYRQDPGLGLRLIYFSYDVKMKEKGDIPEGYSVSREKKERFSLILESASTNQTSMYLCASLGVNQPQHFGDGTRLSIL.

This chain connects TRBV9 to TRBJ2-3, with D tentatively TRBD2 (6 bases). From germline, CDR1 is SGDLS and CDR2 YYNGEE. With 3 bases removed from V and 2 bases from J, the gap between germline ends came to 13 bases. This CDR3 region has 15 residues. This CDR3 is CASSGNSGNTDTQYF. The CDR3 region has the DNA TGTGCCAGCAGCGGTAATAGCGGAAACACAGATACGCAGTATTTT.

The J gene is TRBJ2-3, the V gene TRBV6-6; D is unclear. Germline values: CDR1 MNHNY, CDR2 SVGAGI (reference sequence). Trimming removed 0 bases at V and 0 bases at J, with 10 bases between. The CDR3 covers 16 residues. CDR3 nucleotides: TGTGCCAGCAGTTACTCAGGCAGACCTAGCACAGATACGCAGTATTTT. Translation gives CASSYSGRPSTDTQYF.

J is TRBJ2-5 and V is TRBV7-2; TRBD2 aligns across 9 bases. Germline V CDR1 and CDR2: SGHTA, FQGNSA. CDR3 length: 14 amino acids. V gave up 3 bases and J gave up 2 bases; unmatched junction bases: 1. The CDR3 coding sequence is TGTGCCAGCAGCTTGAGCGGGAGGCAAGAGACCCAGTACTTC. Amino acids: CASSLSGRQETQYF.

The rearrangement uses TRBV9 and TRBJ1-3; unclear D gene. V was pared by 4 bases and J by 3 bases, with 29 bases between. The CDR3 length is 20 residues. The germline V gene encodes CDR1 SGDLS and CDR2 YYNGEE. The chain's CDR3 is CASSPHVGIGPVSFGNTIYF. CDR3 DNA sequence: TGTGCCAGCAGCCCCCATGTAGGCATTGGTCCGGTATCTTTTGGAAACACCATATATTTT.

The chain has TRBV29-1 and TRBJ2-7, with 7 bases that match TRBD2. The V gene end was trimmed by 6 bases and the J gene end by 1 base; junction bases not matched to a gene: 6. The CDR3 sequence is 13 residues long. The V gene's germline CDR1 is SQVTM and CDR2 ANQGSEA. CDR3 sequence reads: CSVDLADSYEQYF. CDR3 nucleotides: TGCAGCGTCGACCTAGCGGATTCCTACGAGCAGTACTTC.

The chain combines TRBV9 with TRBJ2-3, with 9 bases identical to TRBD1. The V and J ends lost 3 bases and 4 bases, in that order; junction bases with no gene match: 9. CDR3 length equals 16 residues. Germline CDR1 SGDLS, CDR2 YYNGEE. The CDR3 DNA reads as TGTGCCAGCAGCGCTGGGGACAGGGTCCCCCCAGATACGCAGTATTTT. Translating it yields CASSAGDRVPPDTQYF. Looking up the rest from reference TRBV9 and TRBJ2-3 gives the full variable domain: DSGVTQTPKHLITATGQRVTLRCSPRSGDLSVYWYQQSLDQGLQFLIQYYNGEERAKGNILERFSAQQFPDLHSELNLSSLELGDSALYFCASSAGDRVPPDTQYFGPGTRLTVL.

The rearrangement links TRBV19 to TRBJ1-2, with 7 bases aligning to TRBD1. Per germline, CDR1 LNHDA and CDR2 SQIVND (reference sequence). The length of the CDR3 is 15 residues. Unmatched junction bases numbered 10, after V lost 7 bases and J lost 2 bases. The CDR3 reads CASTLGQAANYGYTF. CDR3 bases: TGTGCCAGTACCCTAGGACAGGCAGCAAACTATGGCTACACCTTC.

To note about this clone: This specimen includes other DNA sequences encoding the same CDR3. The CDR3 loop is CASSQDQEQPQHF. The CDR3 DNA reads as TGCGCCAGCAGCCAAGATCAGGAGCAGCCCCAGCATTTT. This chain joins TRBV4-1 and TRBJ1-5; D gene unclear. Deletions cut 0 bases from V and 7 bases from J, with 7 bases between. Germline-derived CDR1 and CDR2 are MGHRA and YSYEKL. The CDR3 sequence is 13 residues long.

The CDR3 coding sequence is TGCAGCGTTGAACAGGGGCGGACAGATACGCAGTATTTT. Translated: CSVEQGRTDTQYF. This rearrangement joins TRBV29-1 to TRBJ2-3; tentatively, D is TRBD1 (6 bases). V lost 2 bases and J lost 3, with 9 bases in between. The CDR3 spans 13 residues. CDR1 is SQVTM, CDR2 ANQGSEA, per germline.

This clone was counted once. The J gene is TRBJ2-2, the V gene TRBV4-3, with a possible D match to TRBD2 (6 bases). This CDR3 region has 16 residues. V was clipped by 4 bases and J by 4 bases, with 16 bases between them. From germline, CDR1 is LGHNA and CDR2 YSLEER. Written as DNA, the CDR3 is TGCGCCAGCAGCCCCCGAGCCCGGGAGTCCACCGGGGAGCTGTTTTTT. Translating gives CASSPRARESTGELFF.

The CDR3 coding sequence is TGTGCCAGCAGCGAAGGCGGGGGCGCTAAGGCTGAAGCTTTCTTT. It yields the protein CASSEGGGAKAEAFF. The chain couples TRBV9 to TRBJ1-1; possible D gene TRBD1, 6 bases. CDR3 length: 15 residues. V was clipped by 3 bases and J by 6 bases, with 18 bases between them. The germline V gene encodes CDR1 SGDLS and CDR2 YYNGEE.

This chain links TRBV28 with TRBJ1-2, with D maybe TRBD1 (5 bases). The germline CDR1 and CDR2 sequences are MDHEN and SYDVKM. Between the trimmed V and J ends, which lost 5 bases and 8 bases, there was a span of 12 bases. The CDR3 contains 12 residues. CDR3 amino acids: CASSTTVRGYTF. The CDR3 bases are TGTGCCAGCAGTACGACAGTACGCGGCTACACCTTC.

This chain connects TRBV5-4 to TRBJ1-1, with D hard to call. V lost 0 bases and J lost 2, with 11 bases in between. This CDR3 has 15 amino acids. Per the germline V gene, CDR1 is SGHNT and CDR2 is YYREEE (reference sequence). CDR3 nucleotides: TGTGCCAGCAGCTTGGCCCTTCCCCCCAACACTGAAGCTTTCTTT. Its translation: CASSLALPPNTEAFF.

Points on this clone: Other DNA sequences from this sample encode an identical CDR3 as well. The chain has TRBV4-2 and TRBJ2-3; 12 bases fit TRBD2. Germline V CDR1 and CDR2: LGHNA, YNFKEQ. The CDR3 is 16 residues long. V was clipped by 4 bases and J by 0 bases; unmatched bases: 2. This CDR3 is CASSRGLAGSTDTQYF. In nucleotides, the CDR3 is TGTGCCAGCAGCCGCGGACTAGCGGGGAGCACAGATACGCAGTATTTT.

This rearrangement joins TRBV28 to TRBJ1-2; perhaps TRBD1 as D (5 bases). CDR1 and CDR2 (germline): MDHEN, SYDVKM. V dropped 6 bases and J dropped 8 bases, with 16 bases sitting between them. The CDR3 is 13 residues long. CDR3: CASRGRTREGYTF. DNA of the CDR3: TGTGCCAGCAGGGGCAGGACCAGGGAGGGCTACACCTTC.

The V and J genes are TRBV5-1 and TRBJ2-3, with TRBD2 matching 13 bases. This CDR3 has 15 amino acids. V trimming: 7 bases; J trimming: 3 bases; junction bases outside the gene matches: 5. Germline V gene data show CDR1 as SGHRS and CDR2 as YFSETQ. The CDR3 protein is CASRTSGSMTDTQYF. The CDR3 bases are TGCGCCAGCCGGACTAGCGGGAGTATGACAGATACGCAGTATTTT.